This record covers a single TCR beta chain. This clone was found once. Its antigen has not been determined. No much larger clone exists at a distance of one base, and base qualities are not known. From the cysteine through the phenylalanine, the CDR3 covers 11 amino acids. Only CDR3 DNA remains: 33 bases, in frame from the first base. For CDR1 and CDR2, the germline V gene lists SQVTM and ANQGSEA. Trimming takes 5 bases from V and 6 bases from J, and the germline ends sit 11 bases apart. The sample belongs to a study of cytomegalovirus exposure and HLA in healthy donors (dated by TCRdb to 2017 to 2019). Turning to the overall study: An earlier analysis of about 560 of the donors reported approximately 300 Gb of sequence data and 117 million unique TCR beta sequences obtained from around 190 million T cells. To study patterns of TCR occurrence, a later analysis re-analyzed previously published TCR beta repertoires from 500 to 850 donors and added high-resolution HLA genotyping. The genetic ancestry cluster associated with self-reported Caucasian donors included around 76% of the roughly 410 genotyped donors. An earlier analysis of several hundred of the donors applied high-throughput TCR beta sequencing to assess whether each TCR beta V gene segment acted as functional or pseudogenic. Among some 410 genotyped donors of the cohort, an average of roughly 230,000 unique TCR beta nucleotide sequences was sequenced per donor, of which roughly 18% were non-productive. HLA typing covered class I and class II loci at four-digit resolution. An early release covering over 500 HLA-typed donors comprised 300 to 350 gigabases of sequencing data and 85 million to 100 million unique TCR sequences. Every discovery cohort repertoire had been produced on one sequencing platform. A handful of DR-DQ haplotypes were handled as single units for association and clustering because linkage in the cohort was strong. A later genetic analysis used genome-wide SNP genotypes for about 65% of the 666 donors, treating that subset as a discovery cohort. Rather than drawing on any new phenotypic data, the later analysis identified candidate immune exposures from TCR beta sequences and the way those sequences occurred across donors. Typing coverage varied by locus: roughly 629-640 donors for A, B, C, DRB1 and DQB1; approximately 520 for DQA1; more than 600 for DPA1; roughly 450 for DPB1. Using immunosequencing, the study profiled T cell repertoires from approximately 700 subjects and related those repertoires to cytomegalovirus serostatus. The aim of the study was to test whether cataloging public T cell receptors could identify signatures of past pathogen exposure. Donor age, sex, ethnicity and CMV serostatus were compiled together with the repertoire data. High-throughput TCR immunosequencing, statistical association of individual TCRs with disease status, and machine learning were combined to predict cytomegalovirus infection status. Besides the first cohort of hundreds of subjects, a separate validation cohort made up of about 120 different subjects was used. What the study reported, not specific to this receptor: At a false discovery rate of 0.05, a later analysis linked under 20,000 TCR beta sequences to specific HLA alleles. In a later analysis, most CMV-associated TCR beta chains were found to appear HLA-restricted, with HLA associations seemingly driven largely by CMV exposure. Most TCR sequences were seen in very few donors, while some public TCRs were found in many individuals. Broadly in line with IMGT annotations, most TCR beta V segments showed up in productive rearrangements about 90% or about 30% of the time in an earlier analysis of several hundred of the donors. CMV serostatus was the only immune exposure information available for the cohort. In a later genetic analysis, fewer N-insertions in productive TCRs were reported among donors in an Asian-associated ancestry cluster than the roughly 700-donor mean. The study gave a list of over 150 TCR beta chains associated with cytomegalovirus. The 87-base-pair reads could not distinguish some IMGT-functional V segments, including TRBV6-2 and TRBV6-3, so those segments were excluded. When HLA alleles, especially DR and DQ, strongly co-occurred, TCR associations were difficult to assign to individual alleles. Because some donors lacked HLA typing at each locus, the association tests relied only on the typed subset. Linkage disequilibrium might explain the correlated functional status among segregating V segments, but an unknown experimental factor could not be excluded. A cluster of highly shared sequence variants was judged likely to be a technical artifact of the sequencing pipeline. In vitro tests confirmed that three of the cytomegalovirus-associated TCR beta chains recognize cytomegalovirus antigens. The authors suggested that the approach could potentially be generalized to other disease states and immunological phenotypes. In both the original and validation cohorts, the classifier was reported to diagnose cytomegalovirus status with high specificity and sensitivity. In this cohort, only TCR beta chains were sequenced, and detectable features were limited by the absence of alpha or paired-chain data. In a later analysis, several top co-occurrence clusters were reported to appear linked to parvovirus B19, influenza, CMV and Epstein-Barr virus. The presence/absence analyses assumed that sequencing depth was roughly uniform across donors, and that assumption may not be true. According to a later analysis, TCR association rates differed among HLA loci, with DRB1 alleles showing the most associated TCRs and HLA-C alleles showing the fewest. A further reported finding was that TCR beta sequences accurately predicted the HLA-A and HLA-B alleles for most subjects in the first cohort. A later analysis found that HLA-associated TCR beta chains were more clonally expanded and had lower generation probabilities than equally common non-associated chains. The earlier analysis of 587 of the donors excluded 15 to 20 rarely observed V segments, including chromosome 9 orphons, because counts were too low. In a later genetic analysis, a missense DCLRE1C variant was associated with V-gene and J-gene trimming of TCR beta chains, and the association was replicated in an independent cohort.

The library relied on the immunoSEQ multiplex PCR assay. The multiplex PCR relied on a mix of 60 forward primers for TCR Vbeta segments and 13 reverse primers for TCR Jbeta segments. The CDR3 region of rearranged TCR beta genes was amplified from genomic DNA with a multiplex PCR assay. On the Illumina HiSeq System, the amplified TCR beta libraries were sequenced as 87-base-pair reads. From the authors' description of their analysis: Across the 600 to 700 repertoires, a later analysis counted roughly 77 million unique TCR beta chains, approximately 10 million of which were shared by at least two donors. Raw reads were error-corrected and collapsed into unique sequences with a nearest-neighbor algorithm that merged closely related sequences to remove PCR and sequencing errors. V, D and J gene segments were assigned by aligning CDR3 sequences to IMGT reference sequences. Each retained sequence needed at least a six-nucleotide match to both a V gene segment and a J gene segment. Rearrangements were classified as productive when the CDR3 lacked stop codons and remained in frame with V and J, and all other rearrangements were classified as non-productive. CDR3 was defined by IMGT convention, running from the second conserved V-encoded cysteine to the conserved J-encoded phenylalanine. In an earlier analysis of roughly 610 of the donors, sequences lacking an unambiguous match to a single V gene segment were excluded. In an earlier analysis of several hundred of the donors, V segments were called functional above 56.7% productive rearrangements and were called segregating when the between-donor standard deviation exceeded 5%. To diagnose cytomegalovirus status from the catalog of TCR beta chain sequences, a statistical classification framework was built. In a later analysis, V and J genes were assigned by comparing TCR nucleotide sequences against IMGT/GENE-DB human TR gene sequences. Using the TCRdist pipeline, a later analysis assigned CDR3 sequences along with most-parsimonious VDJ recombination scenarios. In a later analysis, each TCR beta chain was defined by its CDR3 amino acid sequence together with its V-gene family, and reads without a unique V-gene family were excluded. To address suspected cross-contamination and a sequencing artifact, a later analysis removed some 620 highly shared, low-generation-probability nucleotide sequences. For each public chain, a later analysis derived a clonal expansion index from normalized ranks of inferred template counts within each repertoire. In a later analysis, generation probabilities were computed using a VDJ recombination model fitted to out-of-frame rearrangements, and the results were checked against IGoR. A later analysis scored TCR-TCR, TCR-HLA and TCR-CMV co-occurrence with hypergeometric tests, applying a repertoire-size bias correction to TCR pairs. To estimate false discovery rates, a later analysis permuted the HLA or CMV assignments 20 times. A later analysis grouped co-occurring TCRs with DBSCAN, adding TCRdist sequence similarity when clustering within HLA-allele-positive subsets. Repertoires with fewer than 30,000 or more than 120,000 public chains, plus five repertoires with anomalous nucleotide sharing, were excluded from co-occurrence clustering. The immuneACCESS repertoire file appears here via TCRdb, limited to in-frame rearrangements. These files lack a portion of the clones; in checked studies, under half of the deficit traces to unresolved V genes, and the cause of the others is not known. V and J calls and clone size come straight from that table; D and trimming were deduced from the DNA. For this sample there are 140,000 to 150,000 clones; approximately 57% appear just once. Of the sample, around 2% is held by the ten largest clones.

The cohort comprised fewer than 750 healthy bone marrow donors. At the time of sampling, every cohort member was nominally healthy, though immune exposures that went unrecorded were likely present. The donor tested CMV seronegative, placing the donor among the roughly 400 seronegative members of the cohort. A peripheral blood sample was provided by each donor, and peripheral blood mononuclear cells were used for TCR beta sequencing. The Qiagen DNeasy Blood Extraction Kit was used to extract genomic DNA from the blood cell samples. This sequence uses TRBV29-1 and TRBJ2-7, with TRBD2 as a weak D call on 5 bases. Sequencing was performed on PBMCs. This TCR came from a male donor in good health and CMV-seronegative. The encoded CDR3 is CSVPLAGEQYF. The nucleotide sequence reads TGCAGCGTTCCCCTAGCAGGCGAGCAGTACTTC.